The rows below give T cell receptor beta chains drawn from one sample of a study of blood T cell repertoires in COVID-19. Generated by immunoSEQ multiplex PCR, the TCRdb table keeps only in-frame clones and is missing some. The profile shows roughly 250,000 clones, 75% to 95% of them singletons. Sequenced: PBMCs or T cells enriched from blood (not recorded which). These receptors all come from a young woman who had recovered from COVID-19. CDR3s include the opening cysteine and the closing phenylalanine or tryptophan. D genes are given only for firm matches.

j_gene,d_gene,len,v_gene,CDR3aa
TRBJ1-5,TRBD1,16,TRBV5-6,CASSLQGARQTQPQHF
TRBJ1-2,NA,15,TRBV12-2,CASFGPGGAHYGYTF
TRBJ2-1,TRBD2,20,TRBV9,CASSVATDLTSQSSYNEQFF
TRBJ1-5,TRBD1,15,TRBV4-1,CASSQEGTANQPQHF
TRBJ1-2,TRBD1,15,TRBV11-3,CASSQSGQGTYGYTF
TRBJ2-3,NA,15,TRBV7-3,CASSSGSLGTDTQYF
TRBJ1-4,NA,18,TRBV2,CASVRYGDFVATNEKLFF
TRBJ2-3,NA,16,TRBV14,CASSQDYGGGTDTQYF
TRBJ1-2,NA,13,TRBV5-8,CASSPSGTYGYTF
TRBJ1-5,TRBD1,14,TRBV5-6,CASSETGGDQPQHF
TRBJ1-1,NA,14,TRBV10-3,CAISIGQPNTEAFF
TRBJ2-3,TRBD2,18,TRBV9,CASSVAGGWLASTDTQYF
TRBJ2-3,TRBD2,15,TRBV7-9,CASSYPSGSPDTQYF
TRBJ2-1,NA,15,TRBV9,CASSLRSVEGNEQFF
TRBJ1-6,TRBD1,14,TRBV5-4,CASSLDRGNSPLHF
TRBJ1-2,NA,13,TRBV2,CALPRGVLGGYTF
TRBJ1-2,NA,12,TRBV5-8,CASSTGNYGYTF
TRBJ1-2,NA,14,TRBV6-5,CASSYSGRLYGYTF
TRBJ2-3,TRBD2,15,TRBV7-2,CASSAGLAGANTQYF
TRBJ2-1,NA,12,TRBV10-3,CAIARTYNEQFF
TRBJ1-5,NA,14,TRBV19,CASSPRQGNQPQHF
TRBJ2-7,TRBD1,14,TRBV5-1,CASSFGTVGYEQYF
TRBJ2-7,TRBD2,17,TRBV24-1,CATRRLGGTKIFYEQYF
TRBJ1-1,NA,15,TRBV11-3,CASSLDPSTLTEAFF
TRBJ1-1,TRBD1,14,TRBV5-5,CASRGGQPPFPGFF